The text below deals with one T cell receptor beta chain. These data originate in a study of cytomegalovirus exposure and HLA in healthy donors. Primers for the PCR totalled 60 Vbeta and 13 Jbeta. Data came from immunoSEQ multiplex PCR; TCRdb stores just in-frame clones and leaves some out. The sample lists about 170,000 clones, more than 80% occurring once. Germline values: CDR1 MNHNY, CDR2 SVGAGI (reference sequence). The V end was cut by 2 bases, the J end by 4 bases, with 9 bases between. This CDR3 region has 13 residues. Every donor was a healthy person donating bone marrow. The rearrangement joins TRBV6-6 to TRBJ2-7; possible D gene TRBD1, 6 bases. Sequenced material: PBMCs. The TCR comes from a man in his late teens or twenties in good health and CMV-seronegative. The CDR3 protein is CASSYGTTYEQYF. CDR3 DNA: TGTGCCAGCAGTTACGGGACAACTTACGAGCAGTACTTC.